One and the same sample provided the 2 T cell receptor beta chains below, sequenced in a study of OX40 agonist ivuxolimab in advanced cancers. Here immunoSEQ multiplex PCR was the method, and the copy in TCRdb shows in-frame clones only, minus some. The data show about 53,000 clones, with roughly 84% seen just once and 10% to 15% held by the top ten. The starting material was CD4+ or CD8+ T cells sorted from blood, obtained in a trial of the OX40 agonist ivuxolimab. The receptors come from an adult with an advanced solid tumor such as melanoma, head and neck, liver or kidney cancer.

Written as DNA, the CDR3 is TGCGCCAGCAGCTTGACCGGCCAGGGTGGTCAGCCCCAGCATTTT. Its protein product is CASSLTGQGGQPQHF. This chain links TRBV5-1 with TRBJ1-5; weak D call: TRBD1 (5 bases). Trimming shortened V by 1 base and J by 6 bases, and 14 bases separated the two germline ends. Per the germline V gene, CDR1 is SGHRS and CDR2 is YFSETQ. This CDR3 has 15 amino acids. Complete variable domain (other parts from reference TRBV5-1 and TRBJ1-5): KAGVTQTPRYLIKTRGQQVTLSCSPISGHRSVSWYQQTPGQGLQFLFEYFSETQRNKGNFPGRFSGRQFSNSRSEMNVSTLELGDSALYLCASSLTGQGGQPQHFGDGTRLSIL.

This clone was recorded a few times. The V call is TRBV19, the J call TRBJ1-2; D gene ambiguous. Germline V CDR1 and CDR2: LNHDA, SQIVND (reference sequence). There are 17 residues in the CDR3. Trimming took off 0 bases at V and 3 bases at J, with 17 bases between the two ends. CDR3 sequence (DNA): TGTGCCAGTAGTATAGATAAGGGATGGCAGAACCACTATGGCTACACCTTC. As protein: CASSIDKGWQNHYGYTF.